The 7 T cell receptor beta chains given below trace back to one sample, sequenced in a study of T cell repertoires in cytomegalovirus infection. TCRdb ran MiXCR on the reads and lists one entry per CDR3 protein. In the table there are some 220,000 distinct CDR3 sequences, around 6.2% of which are singletons. Sequencing used PBMCs. The receptors were sampled from a human donor in good health (CMV status not recorded). Some clones in this sample may be carry-over from other donors' samples.

This clonotype was found many times. The chain carries TRBV4-1 and TRBJ1-1, with D uncertain. The germline V gene encodes CDR1 MGHRA and CDR2 YSYEKL. This CDR3 is 15 amino acids long. Trimming cost V 0 bases and J 0 bases, with 8 bases left between them. In nucleotides, the CDR3 is TGCGCCAGCAGCCAAGATAGGGTCATGAACACTGAAGCTTTCTTT. The encoded protein is CASSQDRVMNTEAFF.

This clonotype turned up a few times. J is TRBJ2-1 and V is TRBV9; 9 bases agree with TRBD2. V lost 10 bases and J lost 2; bases outside the gene matches: 4. Germline lookup yields CDR1 SGDLS and CDR2 YYNGEE. The CDR3 loop spans 13 amino acids. The CDR3 region is CAGAGGAYNEQFF. CDR3 nucleotides: TGTGCCGGAGCGGGGGGAGCCTACAATGAGCAGTTCTTC. Filled out from reference TRBV9 and TRBJ2-1, the complete variable domain reads DSGVTQTPKHLITATGQRVTLRCSPRSGDLSVYWYQQSLDQGLQFLIQYYNGEERAKGNILERFSAQQFPDLHSELNLSSLELGDSALYFCAGAGGAYNEQFFGPGTRLTVL.

This clonotype appeared once. The CDR3 protein is CASSFRPRFVDEQFF. The CDR3 region has the DNA TGTGCCAGCAGCTTCAGACCGAGGTTCGTGGATGAGCAGTTCTTC. V is TRBV5-5 and J is TRBJ2-1; D is uncertain. The V end lost 2 bases, the J end lost 8 bases, and 17 bases lay between the germline ends. The CDR3 contains 15 residues. Looked up from germline, CDR1 is SGHKS and CDR2 is YYEKEE (reference sequence).

In this sample, this clonotype turned up many times. The V and J genes are TRBV5-6 and TRBJ2-7; a possible D gene is TRBD1 (6 bases). The CDR3 loop spans 15 amino acids. The V gene lost 4 bases and the J gene lost 2 bases, with 16 bases spanning the gap. CDR1 and CDR2 from the germline V gene are SGHDT and YYEEEE. Here the CDR3 reads CASSAGTPGTYEQYF. The CDR3 bases are TGTGCCAGCAGCGCCGGGACACCTGGGACCTACGAGCAGTACTTC.

This clonotype has a count of ten or more. The CDR3 protein is CSAMTGGLAGGNQLADTQYF. CDR3 bases: TGCAGTGCCATGACTGGGGGACTAGCGGGGGGTAATCAGTTGGCAGATACGCAGTATTTT. This sequence joins TRBV20-1 and TRBJ2-3, with 15 bases fitting TRBD2. J was trimmed by 4 bases and V by 6 bases; bases with no gene match: 20. Looked up from germline, CDR1 is DFQATT and CDR2 is SNEGSKA (reference sequence). This CDR3 is built from 20 residues.

In this sample, this clonotype turned up a few times. The chain employs TRBV7-9 and TRBJ2-6, with D unresolved. Germline CDR1 SEHNR, CDR2 FQNEAQ (reference sequence). The V gene lost 0 bases and the J gene lost 0 bases, with 9 bases spanning the gap. The CDR3 loop spans 17 amino acids. The CDR3 reads CASSLASDTSGANVLTF. The CDR3 DNA follows: TGTGCCAGCAGCTTAGCCAGCGACACCTCTGGGGCCAACGTCCTGACTTTC.

This clonotype was seen many times. The rearrangement joins TRBV6-2 or TRBV6-3 to TRBJ2-1; weak D call: TRBD1 (6 bases). Trimming removed 0 bases at V and 12 bases at J, with 9 bases between. The CDR3 totals 12 residues. Germline V gene data show CDR1 as MNHEY and CDR2 as SVGEGT. The CDR3 protein is CASSYSRGGQFF. CDR3 sequence (DNA): TGTGCCAGCAGTTACTCGAGAGGGGGGCAGTTCTTC.